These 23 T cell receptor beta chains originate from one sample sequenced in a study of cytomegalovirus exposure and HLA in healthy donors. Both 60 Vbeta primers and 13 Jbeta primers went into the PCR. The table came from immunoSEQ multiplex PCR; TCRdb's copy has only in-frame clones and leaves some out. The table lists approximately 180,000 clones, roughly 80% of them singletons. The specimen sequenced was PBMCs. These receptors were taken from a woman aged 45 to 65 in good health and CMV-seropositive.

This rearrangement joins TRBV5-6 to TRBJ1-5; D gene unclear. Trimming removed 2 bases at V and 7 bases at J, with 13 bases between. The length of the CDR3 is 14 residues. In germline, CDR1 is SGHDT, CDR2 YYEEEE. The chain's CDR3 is CASSFYQAPQPQHF. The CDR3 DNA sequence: TGTGCCAGCAGCTTTTATCAGGCCCCCCAGCCCCAGCATTTT.

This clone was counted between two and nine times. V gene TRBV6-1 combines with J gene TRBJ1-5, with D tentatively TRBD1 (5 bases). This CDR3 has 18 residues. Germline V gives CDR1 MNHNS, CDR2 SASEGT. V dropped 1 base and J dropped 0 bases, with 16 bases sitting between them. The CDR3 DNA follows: TGTGCCAGCAGTGAAGTCGGGATGGGACTACATAGCAATCAGCCCCAGCATTTT. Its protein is CASSEVGMGLHSNQPQHF.

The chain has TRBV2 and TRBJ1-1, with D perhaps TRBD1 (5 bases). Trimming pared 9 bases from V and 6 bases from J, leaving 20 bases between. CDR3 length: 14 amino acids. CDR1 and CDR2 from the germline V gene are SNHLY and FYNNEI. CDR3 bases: TGTGCCAGTACGGCGGTCGCAGGGAGGGCTGAAGCTTTCTTT. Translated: CASTAVAGRAEAFF.

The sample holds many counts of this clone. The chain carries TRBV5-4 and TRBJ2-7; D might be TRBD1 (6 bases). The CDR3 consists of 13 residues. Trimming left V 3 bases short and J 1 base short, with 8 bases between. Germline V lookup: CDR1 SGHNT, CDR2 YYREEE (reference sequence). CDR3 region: CASSWGQSYEQYF. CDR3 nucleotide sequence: TGTGCCAGCAGCTGGGGACAATCCTACGAGCAGTACTTC.

This CDR3 is CASSYSMGQTYGYTF. The CDR3 DNA reads as TGTGCCAGCAGTTACTCGATGGGACAGACCTATGGCTACACCTTC. The gene calls are TRBV6-5 and TRBJ1-2; 7 bases agree with TRBD1. This CDR3 region has 15 residues. Per germline, CDR1 MNHEY and CDR2 SVGAGI. J gave up 4 bases and V 0 bases, and 5 bases lay outside the gene matches.

In DNA, the CDR3 is TGTGCCTGGAGTGGGACGACAGGAATATGGGGAAACACCATATATTTT. Amino acids: CAWSGTTGIWGNTIYF. The genes are TRBV30 and TRBJ1-3; TRBD1 might be the D (6 bases). There are 16 residues in the CDR3. CDR1 GTSNPN and CDR2 SVGIG come from the germline V gene (reference sequence). Trimming took off 1 base at V and 4 bases at J, with 17 bases between the two ends. The complete variable domain, with remaining parts taken from reference TRBV30 and TRBJ1-3, reads SQTIHQWPATLVQPVGSPLSLECTVEGTSNPNLYWYRQAAGRGLQLLFYSVGIGQISSEVPQNLSASRPQDRQFILSSKKLLLSDSGFYLCAWSGTTGIWGNTIYFGEGSWLTVV.

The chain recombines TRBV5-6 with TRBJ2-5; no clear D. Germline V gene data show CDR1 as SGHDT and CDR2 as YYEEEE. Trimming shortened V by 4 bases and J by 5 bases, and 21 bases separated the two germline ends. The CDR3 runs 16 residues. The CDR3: CASSLSWAPDRETQYF. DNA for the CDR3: TGTGCCAGCAGCCTCTCGTGGGCACCCGACCGGGAGACCCAGTACTTC.

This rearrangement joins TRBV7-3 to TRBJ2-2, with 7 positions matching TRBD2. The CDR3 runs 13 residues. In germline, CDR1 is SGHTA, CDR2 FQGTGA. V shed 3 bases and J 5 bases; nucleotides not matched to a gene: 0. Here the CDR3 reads CASSFGGTGELFF. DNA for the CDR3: TGTGCCAGCAGCTTCGGGGGGACCGGGGAGCTGTTTTTT.

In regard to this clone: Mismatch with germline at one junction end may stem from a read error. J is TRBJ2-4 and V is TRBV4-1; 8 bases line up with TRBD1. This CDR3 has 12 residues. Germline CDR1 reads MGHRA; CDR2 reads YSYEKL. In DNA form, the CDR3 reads TGCGCAAGCAGGGACAGGCGCGACATTCAGTACTTC. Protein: CASRDRRDIQYF.

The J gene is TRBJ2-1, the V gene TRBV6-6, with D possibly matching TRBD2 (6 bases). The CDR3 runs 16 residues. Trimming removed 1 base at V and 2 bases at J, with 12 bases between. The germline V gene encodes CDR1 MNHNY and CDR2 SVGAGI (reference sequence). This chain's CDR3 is CASSYFRGTTYNEQFF. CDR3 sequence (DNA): TGTGCCAGCAGTTACTTCCGGGGGACGACCTACAATGAGCAGTTCTTC.

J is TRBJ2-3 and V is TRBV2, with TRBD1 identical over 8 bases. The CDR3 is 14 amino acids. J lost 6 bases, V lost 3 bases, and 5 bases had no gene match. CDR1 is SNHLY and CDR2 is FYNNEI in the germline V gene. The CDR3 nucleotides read TGTGCCAGCAGTGAGGCAGGGGGCTTCGATACGCAGTATTTT. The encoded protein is CASSEAGGFDTQYF.

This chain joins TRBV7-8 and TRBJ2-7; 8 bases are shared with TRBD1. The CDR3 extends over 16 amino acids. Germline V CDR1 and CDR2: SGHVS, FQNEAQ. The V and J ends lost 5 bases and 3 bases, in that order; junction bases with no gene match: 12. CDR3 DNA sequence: TGTGCCAGCAGCCCGGGACAGGCGGAGGTACTCTACGAGCAGTACTTC. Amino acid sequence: CASSPGQAEVLYEQYF.

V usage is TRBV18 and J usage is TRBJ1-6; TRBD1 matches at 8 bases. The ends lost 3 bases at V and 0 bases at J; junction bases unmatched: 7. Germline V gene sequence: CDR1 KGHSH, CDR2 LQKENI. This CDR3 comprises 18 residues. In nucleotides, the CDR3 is TGTGCCAGCTCACCTATGACAGGGGCGAGCTCCTATAATTCACCCCTCCACTTT. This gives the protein CASSPMTGASSYNSPLHF.

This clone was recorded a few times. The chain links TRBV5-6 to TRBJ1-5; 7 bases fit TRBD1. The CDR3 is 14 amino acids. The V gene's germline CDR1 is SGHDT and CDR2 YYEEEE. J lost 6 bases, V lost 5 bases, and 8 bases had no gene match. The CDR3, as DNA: TGTGCCAGCAGTCCACAGGGGTCGGGTCAGCCCCAGCATTTT. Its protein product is CASSPQGSGQPQHF.

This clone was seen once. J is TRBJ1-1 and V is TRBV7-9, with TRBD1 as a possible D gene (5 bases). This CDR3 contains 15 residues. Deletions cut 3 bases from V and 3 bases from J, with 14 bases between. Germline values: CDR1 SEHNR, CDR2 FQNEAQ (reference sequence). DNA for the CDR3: TGTGCCAGCAGCTTCAGCGCGGGACGGGACACTGAAGCTTTCTTT. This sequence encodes CASSFSAGRDTEAFF.

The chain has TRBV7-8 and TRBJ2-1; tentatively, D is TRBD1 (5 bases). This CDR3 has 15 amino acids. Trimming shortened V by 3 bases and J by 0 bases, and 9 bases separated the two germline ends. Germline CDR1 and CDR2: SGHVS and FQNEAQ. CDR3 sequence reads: CASSFRQSSYNEQFF. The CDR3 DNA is TGTGCCAGCAGCTTCCGACAGAGCTCCTACAATGAGCAGTTCTTC.

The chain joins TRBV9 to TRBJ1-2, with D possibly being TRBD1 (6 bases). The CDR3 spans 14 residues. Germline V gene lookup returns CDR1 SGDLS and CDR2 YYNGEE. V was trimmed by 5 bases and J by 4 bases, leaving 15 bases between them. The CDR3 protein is CASSAQGTSYGYTF. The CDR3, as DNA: TGTGCCAGCAGTGCTCAAGGGACAAGCTATGGCTACACCTTC.

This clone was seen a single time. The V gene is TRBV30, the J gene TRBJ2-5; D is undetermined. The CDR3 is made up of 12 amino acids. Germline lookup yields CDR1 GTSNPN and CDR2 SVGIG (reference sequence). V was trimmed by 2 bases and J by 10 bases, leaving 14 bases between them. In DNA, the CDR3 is TGTGCCTGGAGTAGCTCCGACTTCTTCCAGTACTTC. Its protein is CAWSSSDFFQYF.

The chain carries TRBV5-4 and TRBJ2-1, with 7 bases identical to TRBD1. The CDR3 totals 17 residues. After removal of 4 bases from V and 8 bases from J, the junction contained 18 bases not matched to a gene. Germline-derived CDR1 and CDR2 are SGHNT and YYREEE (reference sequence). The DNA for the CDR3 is TGTGCCAGCAGCCCCTCGACAGGGTATTTCGATTTGGATGAGCAGTTCTTC. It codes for CASSPSTGYFDLDEQFF.

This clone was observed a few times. Written as DNA, the CDR3 is TGCGCCAGCAGCTTAGAGGGTCGGGAAAAACTGTTTTTT. It codes for CASSLEGREKLFF. The rearrangement joins TRBV5-1 to TRBJ1-4; D is uncertain. Trimming took off 2 bases at V and 8 bases at J, with 10 bases between the two ends. The CDR3 sequence is 13 residues long. Germline CDR1 is SGHRS and CDR2 is YFSETQ.

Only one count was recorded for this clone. The chain's CDR3 is CASSLQTSGLSEQYF. The CDR3 nucleotides are TGCGCCAGCAGCTTGCAAACTAGCGGGTTGTCAGAGCAGTACTTC. The rearrangement uses TRBV5-1 and TRBJ2-7; 9 positions agree with TRBD2. Unmatched junction bases numbered 9, after V lost 1 base and J lost 7 bases. The CDR3 spans 15 residues. Germline V gene sequence: CDR1 SGHRS, CDR2 YFSETQ. The complete variable domain, with remaining parts taken from reference TRBV5-1 and TRBJ2-7, reads KAGVTQTPRYLIKTRGQQVTLSCSPISGHRSVSWYQQTPGQGLQFLFEYFSETQRNKGNFPGRFSGRQFSNSRSEMNVSTLELGDSALYLCASSLQTSGLSEQYFGPGTRLTVT.

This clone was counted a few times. DNA of the CDR3: TGTGCCAGCAGCTCACAGGGAATAGCAACTAATGAAAAACTGTTTTTT. This encodes CASSSQGIATNEKLFF. This chain connects TRBV7-9 to TRBJ1-4; possible D gene TRBD1, 6 bases. V was trimmed by 4 bases and J by 0 bases, leaving 12 bases between them. CDR1 is SEHNR and CDR2 is FQNEAQ in the germline V gene (reference sequence). This CDR3 is 16 amino acids long.

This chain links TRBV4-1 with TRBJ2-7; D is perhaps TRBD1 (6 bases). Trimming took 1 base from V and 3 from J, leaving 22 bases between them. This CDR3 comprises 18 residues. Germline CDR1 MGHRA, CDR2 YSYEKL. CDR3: CASSQVPPGQNLIYEQYF. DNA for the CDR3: TGCGCCAGCAGCCAAGTTCCACCGGGACAAAATTTAATCTACGAGCAGTACTTC.